The 9 T cell receptor beta chains listed next were all sequenced from one sample in a study of regulatory T cells in long-lasting Graves disease. Libraries of TCR beta came from iRepertoire HTBI primers plus Arm-PCR of CDR3 regions. TCRdb called the multiplex PCR reads again in MiXCR, with one record for every CDR3 protein. This table holds about 460,000 distinct CDR3 sequences, approximately 23% found once. Described time point: persistent/refractory GD, antithyroid drugs over 5 years with positive TRAb. The TCR library was made from RNA extracted from PBMCs. The source was peripheral blood mononuclear cells (PBMCs), collected when the disease was refractory, from a patient treated with antithyroid drugs. These receptors all come from a female donor with Graves disease.

The chain combines TRBV20-1 with TRBJ1-1, with no clear D. V lost 3 bases, J lost 1 base, and 12 bases lay in between. The CDR3 has 14 residues. Germline values: CDR1 DFQATT, CDR2 SNEGSKA (reference sequence). The CDR3 nucleotides are TGCAGTGCTAGCGTTCAGGCTAGGAACACTGAAGCTTTCTTT. Translating gives CSASVQARNTEAFF.

Ten or more counts support this clonotype. The V gene is TRBV6-5, the J gene TRBJ2-1, with D hard to call. Germline CDR1 is MNHEY and CDR2 is SVGAGI. The CDR3 has 15 residues. V was pared by 2 bases and J by 2 bases, with 10 bases between. The CDR3 nucleotides are TGTGCCAGCAGTTACCGACGAACCACCTACAATGAGCAGTTCTTC. This codes for CASSYRRTTYNEQFF.

In its sample, this clonotype was seen many times. The chain uses TRBV6-2 or TRBV6-3 and TRBJ1-5; 7 bases map to TRBD1. V was pared by 4 bases and J by 3 bases, with 3 bases of the junction left unmatched. CDR1 is MNHEY, CDR2 SVGEGT, per germline. The CDR3 spans 14 residues. The chain's CDR3 is CASSSDRLNQPQHF. CDR3 in DNA: TGTGCCAGCAGTTCGGACAGGCTCAATCAGCCCCAGCATTTT.

J is TRBJ2-7 and V is TRBV3-1; D remains unclear. The CDR3 spans 15 residues. Trimming stripped 1 base from V and 0 bases from J, with 10 bases between. Looked up from germline, CDR1 is LGHDT and CDR2 is YNNKEL (reference sequence). This CDR3 is CASSQAAADSYEQYF. The DNA for the CDR3 is TGTGCCAGCAGCCAAGCGGCCGCCGACTCCTACGAGCAGTACTTC.

As concerns this clonotype: This sequence may be a read error, since a much larger clone differs from it by one base. The V gene is TRBV2, the J gene TRBJ1-2; tentative D call: TRBD1 (5 bases). The CDR3 extends over 15 amino acids. Germline V gene sequence: CDR1 SNHLY, CDR2 FYNNEI. The V end was cut by 1 base, the J end by 0 bases, with 9 bases between. The CDR3 spells CASSEGGRANYGYTF. The DNA of the CDR3 is TGTGCCAGCAGTGAAGGGGGCAGGGCTAACTATGGCTACACCTTC.

The V gene is TRBV24-1, the J gene TRBJ1-4; 9 bases are shared with TRBD1. V lost 4 bases to trimming and J lost 11 bases; unmatched junction nucleotides: 10. Germline V lookup: CDR1 KGHDR, CDR2 SFDVKD. The CDR3 sequence is 15 residues long. The CDR3 region is CATSDHGTGTGKLFF. The CDR3 DNA reads as TGTGCCACCAGTGACCACGGGACAGGGACGGGGAAACTGTTTTTT.

This clonotype was observed many times. The CDR3 is CASSIPYEQYF. The CDR3 DNA follows: TGTGCCAGCAGTATCCCCTACGAGCAGTACTTC. The rearrangement uses TRBV2 and TRBJ2-7; D not resolved. Germline CDR1 is SNHLY and CDR2 is FYNNEI. Between the trimmed V and J ends, which lost 5 bases and 2 bases, there was a span of 4 bases. The CDR3 covers 11 residues.

The chain carries TRBV19 and TRBJ2-4; no firm D call. Trimming left V 5 bases short and J 0 bases short, with 17 bases between. Germline loops: CDR1 LNHDA, CDR2 SQIVND (reference sequence). CDR3 length equals 17 residues. This chain's CDR3 is CASSSPWAELAKNIQYF. In DNA, the CDR3 is TGTGCCAGTAGTTCACCATGGGCTGAACTAGCCAAAAACATTCAGTACTTC.

This clonotype has more than one count but fewer than ten. The chain joins TRBV12-5 to TRBJ1-6; D remains unclear. The CDR3 extends over 14 amino acids. The V end lost 1 base, the J end lost 7 bases, and 8 bases lay between the germline ends. Germline CDR1 LGHNT, CDR2 FRNRAP. The CDR3 nucleotides are TGTGCTAGTGGTTTGGGGGGAACCAATTCACCCCTCCACTTT. It yields the protein CASGLGGTNSPLHF.